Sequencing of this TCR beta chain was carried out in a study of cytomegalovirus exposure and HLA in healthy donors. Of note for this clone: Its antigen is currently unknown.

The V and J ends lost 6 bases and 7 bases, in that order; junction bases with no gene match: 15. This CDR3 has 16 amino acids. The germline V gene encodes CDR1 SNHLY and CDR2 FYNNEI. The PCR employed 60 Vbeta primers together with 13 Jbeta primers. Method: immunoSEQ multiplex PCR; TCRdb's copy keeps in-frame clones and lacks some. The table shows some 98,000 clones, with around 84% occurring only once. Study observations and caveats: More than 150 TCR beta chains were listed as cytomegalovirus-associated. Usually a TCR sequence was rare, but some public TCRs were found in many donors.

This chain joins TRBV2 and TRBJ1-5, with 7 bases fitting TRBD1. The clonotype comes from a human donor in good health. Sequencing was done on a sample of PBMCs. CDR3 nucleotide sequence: TGTGCCAGCAGGGCCCGGGACAGCCCCGGGCAGCAGCCCCAGCATTTT. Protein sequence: CASRARDSPGQQPQHF.